This is a list of T cell receptor beta chains from one sample in a study of identical twins. TCRdb called the 5' RACE reads again in MiXCR, with one record for every CDR3 protein. The table lists some 790,000 distinct CDR3 sequences, roughly 18% of them singletons. This same sample was also part of a study on T cells expressing NK-cell markers.

The sample consisted of PBMCs. These receptors all come from a young woman in good health. Each CDR3 is given with its conserved first and last residue. A D gene is named only where the DNA matches it firmly. Clone sizes are given selectively: once, few, many, or a class where the clone is expanded.

CDR3	DNA	size	V	J	D
CASRLAGSFTDTQYF	TGCGCCAGCAGGCTAGCGGGGTCTTTCACAGATACGCAGTATTTT	-	TRBV5-1	TRBJ2-3	TRBD2
CAISDRGVKSYNEQFF	TGTGCCATCAGTGATCGGGGGGTTAAGTCCTACAATGAGCAGTTCTTC	-	TRBV10-3	TRBJ2-1	TRBD2
CASILGDTYTGELFF	TGTGCCAGCATCCTCGGGGACACTTACACCGGGGAGCTGTTTTTT	-	TRBV12-3/TRBV12-4	TRBJ2-2	-
CSAESGASGGDEQFF	TGCAGTGCTGAATCTGGGGCTAGCGGGGGGGATGAGCAGTTCTTC	-	TRBV20-1	TRBJ2-1	TRBD2
CASSEVVVPLGTDTQYF	TGTGCCAGCAGTGAAGTGGTTGTACCTCTGGGCACAGATACGCAGTATTTT	-	TRBV6-1	TRBJ2-3	-
CASSYSPAGNDEQYF	TGTGCCAGCAGTTACTCGCCAGCGGGGAACGACGAGCAGTACTTC	-	TRBV6-5	TRBJ2-7	TRBD2
CAIRTGLGSTGELFF	TGTGCCATCAGAACGGGACTAGGCTCCACCGGGGAGCTGTTTTTT	few	TRBV10-3	TRBJ2-2	TRBD2
CSARDPRGLREQYF	TGCAGTGCTAGAGATCCTCGAGGCCTCAGGGAGCAGTACTTC	-	TRBV20-1	TRBJ2-7	-
CASSWGGQPQETQYF	TGTGCCAGCAGCTGGGGGGGACAGCCCCAAGAGACCCAGTACTTC	-	TRBV7-9	TRBJ2-5	-
CASYYNEQFF	TGTGCCAGCTATTACAATGAGCAGTTCTTC	-	TRBV28	TRBJ2-1	-
CASSLEDTGELFF	TGTGCCAGCAGTTTAGAAGACACCGGGGAGCTGTTTTTT	many	TRBV5-5	TRBJ2-2	-
CASSQPPSVSEQFF	TGTGCCAGCAGCCAACCCCCTAGCGTCAGTGAGCAGTTCTTC	-	TRBV3-1	TRBJ2-1	-
CSARSELADEQFF	TGCAGTGCTAGATCTGAACTTGCTGATGAGCAGTTCTTC	few	TRBV20-1	TRBJ2-1	-
CASSVGLAHTDTQYF	TGTGCCAGCAGCGTAGGTCTAGCGCACACAGATACGCAGTATTTT	-	TRBV9	TRBJ2-3	-
CCARDGRRSQSSYEQYF	TGCTGTGCTAGAGACGGCAGGAGAAGCCAAAGCTCCTACGAGCAGTACTTC	-	TRBV20-1	TRBJ2-7	-
CASSHTSGSQWEQYF	TGCGCCAGCAGCCACACTAGCGGTAGTCAGTGGGAGCAGTACTTC	-	TRBV5-1	TRBJ2-7	TRBD2
CASSGGTGVYGYTF	TGCGCCAGCAGCGGCGGGACAGGGGTCTATGGCTACACCTTC	-	TRBV5-1	TRBJ1-2	TRBD1
CASSWEFYTDTQYF	TGTGCCAGCAGTTGGGAATTCTACACAGATACGCAGTATTTT	few	TRBV12-3/TRBV12-4	TRBJ2-3	-
CASSPPGRGNNEQFF	TGTGCCAGCAGTCCCCCCGGGCGGGGCAACAATGAGCAGTTCTTC	-	TRBV9	TRBJ2-1	-
CASSVGGPTNTGELFF	TGTGCCAGCAGCGTAGGGGGGCCAACGAACACCGGGGAGCTGTTTTTT	few	TRBV9	TRBJ2-2	-
CASSGMKGHYLETQYF	TGTGCCAGCAGTGGGATGAAGGGGCATTATTTGGAGACCCAGTACTTC	-	TRBV6-1	TRBJ2-5	-
CSATKPSGKETQYF	TGCAGTGCTACAAAGCCTAGCGGGAAGGAGACCCAGTACTTC	few	TRBV20-1	TRBJ2-5	TRBD2
CASSGSGGAGTEAFF	TGTGCCAGCAGTGGATCAGGGGGCGCGGGCACTGAAGCTTTCTTT	few	TRBV6-1	TRBJ1-1	TRBD1
CASSQVSRLETQYF	TGTGCCAGCAGCCAAGTCTCGCGTCTGGAGACCCAGTACTTC	-	TRBV14	TRBJ2-5	-
CASSLTGTNTEAFF	TGTGCCAGCAGTTTAACAGGGACGAACACTGAAGCTTTCTTT	many	TRBV12-3/TRBV12-4	TRBJ1-1	-
CASSTHQGLYEQYF	TGTGCCAGCAGTACCCACCAAGGTCTCTACGAGCAGTACTTC	once	TRBV6-1	TRBJ2-7	-
CASSLDRGNTEAFF	TGTGCCAGCAGTTTGGACAGGGGGAACACTGAAGCTTTCTTT	many	TRBV5-1	TRBJ1-1	TRBD1
CASSPMADGTDTQYF	TGTGCCAGCTCACCAATGGCGGATGGCACAGATACGCAGTATTTT	-	TRBV18	TRBJ2-3	-
CASSFSSRALSYEQYF	TGTGCCAGCAGTTTTTCCAGCAGGGCCCTCTCCTACGAGCAGTACTTC	-	TRBV12-3/TRBV12-4	TRBJ2-7	-
CASRWREDTQYF	TGTGCCAGCAGGTGGAGGGAGGATACGCAGTATTTT	-	TRBV12-3/TRBV12-4	TRBJ2-3	-
CARKWAWKSNYGYTF	TGTGCCAGAAAGTGGGCCTGGAAATCCAACTATGGCTACACCTTC	-	TRBV6-2/TRBV6-3	TRBJ1-2	-
CASSANPLDRSLQETQYF	TGTGCCAGCAGCGCTAACCCCCTAGACCGTTCCCTTCAAGAGACCCAGTACTTC	-	TRBV7-3	TRBJ2-5	-
CASSPRGRTGGQETQYF	TGTGCCAGCAGCCCTAGGGGGCGGACAGGGGGACAAGAGACCCAGTACTTC	few	TRBV9	TRBJ2-5	TRBD1
CASRPPGYGRRNEQFF	TGTGCCAGCAGACCCCCGGGGTACGGGAGACGGAATGAGCAGTTCTTC	-	TRBV7-9	TRBJ2-1	-
CASSYEGVYTEAFF	TGTGCCAGCAGTTACGAGGGGGTTTACACTGAAGCTTTCTTT	few	TRBV6-5	TRBJ1-1	-
CSLTVGDGELFF	TGCAGCTTGACTGTGGGAGACGGGGAGCTGTTTTTT	-	TRBV29-1	TRBJ2-2	-
CASSRGGSNTEAFF	TGCGCCAGCAGCCGTGGGGGCAGCAACACTGAAGCTTTCTTT	many	TRBV5-1	TRBJ1-1	-
CASSQVPSGRATADTQYF	TGCGCCAGCAGCCAAGTACCTAGCGGGAGGGCCACCGCAGATACGCAGTATTTT	few	TRBV4-3	TRBJ2-3	TRBD2
CASVRTGNTEAFF	TGTGCCAGCGTGAGGACGGGGAACACTGAAGCTTTCTTT	-	TRBV12-3/TRBV12-4	TRBJ1-1	-
CASRRLSSYEQYF	TGTGCCAGCAGACGACTATCCTCCTACGAGCAGTACTTC	many	TRBV27	TRBJ2-7	-
CASSPSEGAGNTIYF	TGTGCCAGCAGCCCTTCCGAAGGAGCTGGAAACACCATATATTTT	-	TRBV7-9	TRBJ1-3	-
CASSHFGFTGELFF	TGTGCCAGCAGTCATTTTGGGTTCACCGGGGAGCTGTTTTTT	-	TRBV12-3/TRBV12-4	TRBJ2-2	-
CASSLGQGSVVNTEAFF	TGCGCCAGCAGTCTAGGACAGGGGTCTGTTGTGAACACTGAAGCTTTCTTT	few	TRBV5-1	TRBJ1-1	TRBD1
CASSVTVTGELFF	TGTGCCAGCAGCGTGACAGTTACCGGGGAGCTGTTTTTT	-	TRBV7-3	TRBJ2-2	-
CSVEGLAGYYEQYF	TGCAGCGTCGAGGGACTAGCGGGTTACTACGAGCAGTACTTC	few	TRBV29-1	TRBJ2-7	TRBD2
CASSQDSYNQPQHF	TGTGCCAGCAGCCAAGACAGCTACAATCAGCCCCAGCATTTT	-	TRBV4-2	TRBJ1-5	-
CSARGTPSGANVLTF	TGCAGTGCTAGGGGGACCCCCTCTGGGGCCAACGTCCTGACTTTC	-	TRBV20-1	TRBJ2-6	-
CSARDGGTEAFF	TGCAGTGCTAGAGATGGGGGTACTGAAGCTTTCTTT	many	TRBV20-1	TRBJ1-1	-
CSSASGGPTDTQYF	TGCAGTTCTGCGAGTGGGGGCCCCACAGATACGCAGTATTTT	-	TRBV20-1	TRBJ2-3	-
CASSRWPNQPQHF	TGTGCCAGCAGCCGATGGCCCAATCAGCCCCAGCATTTT	few	TRBV7-6	TRBJ1-5	-
CASSLDPGTHEQYF	TGTGCCAGCAGCCTTGACCCCGGGACCCACGAGCAGTACTTC	-	TRBV7-6	TRBJ2-7	-
CASSLIGTSGNNEQFF	TGCGCCAGCAGCTTGATCGGGACTAGCGGGAACAATGAGCAGTTCTTC	few	TRBV5-1	TRBJ2-1	TRBD2
CASSVSPLQETQYF	TGTGCCAGCTCCGTAAGTCCTCTCCAAGAGACCCAGTACTTC	few	TRBV6-1	TRBJ2-5	-